This T cell receptor beta chain is drawn from a study of CD8+CD57+ T cells in acquired aplastic anemia. Study findings and constraints: Patients shared approximately 30 CD8+ CDR3 sequences with controls.

Patients chosen for sequencing had CD8+CD57+ cells that had expanded, as shown by flow cytometry. TCR beta VDJ and CDR3 profiling used genomic DNA as template. Using its own MiXCR run on the reads, TCRdb lists one record per CDR3 protein. The sample holds approximately 40,000 distinct CDR3 sequences, 60% to 70% seen once. The CDR3 loop spans 14 amino acids. CDR1 is ENHRY, CDR2 SYGVKD, per germline. V lost 6 bases to trimming and J lost 1 base, with 13 bases between them. Remarks on this clonotype: Its matching antigen is unknown.

The sequence was obtained from a human donor with aplastic anemia. Sequencing used sorted CD4+, CD8+, or CD8+CD57+ T cells (not recorded which) from PBMCs. V gene TRBV10-3 combines with J gene TRBJ2-7; a weak D match, TRBD2 (5 bases). The CDR3 region has the DNA TGTGCCATCAGATCCTACCGGGATTCCTACGAGCAGTACTTC. Translated: CAIRSYRDSYEQYF.